This record looks at one T cell receptor (beta chain) sequence and its context. Its antigen remains unknown. The data originate from a study of T cell responses to AZD1222 COVID-19 vaccine. Findings and caveats of the study: Receipt of two AZD1222 doses was followed by a rise in Spike-specific TCR breadth and depth. Females outnumbered males among donors, who were mostly white British; clonal diversity was possibly underestimated. Close to half of all spike-specific TCRs reportedly target regions of the variants that are unmutated.

Measured with immunoSEQ multiplex PCR; TCRdb has only the in-frame clones, and not every one. The table includes 87,000 or so clones, nearly 90% detected once. Trimming shortened V by 3 bases and J by 2 bases, and 9 bases separated the two germline ends. There are 14 residues in the CDR3. In germline, CDR1 is SGHTA, CDR2 FQGNSA. The receptor was derived from an adult in good health. The J gene is TRBJ2-3, the V gene TRBV7-2; D is undetermined. The source was peripheral blood, collected on day 0 of AZD1222 vaccination. CDR3 nucleotide sequence: TGTGCCAGCAGCTTGGGTCAAGACACAGATACGCAGTATTTT. Residues: CASSLGQDTDTQYF.